The clone carrying this T cell receptor (beta chain) was detected many times. What it binds is unknown. These data are taken from a study of T cell repertoires in cytomegalovirus infection. Study context: It can be stated that public TCR beta signatures indicated CMV infection as well as a matching HLA type.

TCRdb re-derived calls from the reads in MiXCR, one entry per CDR3 protein. The sample lists tens of thousands of distinct CDR3 sequences, 3.7% occurring once. Study conclusions and caveats: Summed frequency of public TCR beta families distinguished CMV carriers with the relevant HLA.

This receptor was obtained from a human donor in good health (CMV status not recorded). Some clones in this sample may be carry-over from other donors' samples. The sequencing input was PBMCs.

CDR3 sequence reads: CASSETGRGSPLHF. CDR3 nucleotides: TGTGCCAGCAGCGAGACTGGGAGGGGTTCACCCCTCCACTTT. The V gene is TRBV6-1, the J gene TRBJ1-6, with D tentatively TRBD1 (5 bases). The germline gives CDR1 MNHNS, CDR2 SASEGT. Trimming took 6 bases from V and 9 from J, leaving 15 bases between them. This CDR3 region has 14 residues.